This T cell receptor beta chain appears in the sequencing data of a study of shared clonotypes between healthy human individuals. V was trimmed by 6 bases and J by 3 bases, leaving 18 bases between them. This CDR3 comprises 16 residues. Germline V gives CDR1 MDHEN, CDR2 SYDVKM. This clone was seen only a few times. Generated by immunoSEQ multiplex PCR, the TCRdb table keeps only in-frame clones and is missing some. The sample includes more than 450,000 clones, about four fifths of them seen just once. About 83 million PBMCs served as the genomic DNA source for unsorted samples. This sequence joins TRBV28 and TRBJ2-1; unclear D gene. Sample: PBMCs. This TCR was sampled from a woman aged 40-49 years in good health. Some clones in this sample may be carry-over from other donors' samples. In DNA form, the CDR3 reads TGTGCCAGCAGCGCACACCAGGAGATTCTCTACAATGAGCAGTTCTTC. This gives the protein CASSAHQEILYNEQFF.